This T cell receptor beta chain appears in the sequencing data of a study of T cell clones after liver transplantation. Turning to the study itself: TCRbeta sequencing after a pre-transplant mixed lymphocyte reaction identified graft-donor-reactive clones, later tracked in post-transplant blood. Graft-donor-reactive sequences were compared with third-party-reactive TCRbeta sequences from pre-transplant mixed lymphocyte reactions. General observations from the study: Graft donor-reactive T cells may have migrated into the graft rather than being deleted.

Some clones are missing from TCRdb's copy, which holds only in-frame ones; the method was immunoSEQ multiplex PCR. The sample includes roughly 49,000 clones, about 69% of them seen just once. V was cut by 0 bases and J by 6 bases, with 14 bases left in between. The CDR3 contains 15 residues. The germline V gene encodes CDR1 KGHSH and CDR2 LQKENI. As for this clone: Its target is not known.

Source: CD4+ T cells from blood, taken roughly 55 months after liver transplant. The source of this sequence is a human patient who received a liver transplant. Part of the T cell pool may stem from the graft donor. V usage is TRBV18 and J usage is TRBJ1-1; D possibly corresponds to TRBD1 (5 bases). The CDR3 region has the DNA TGTGCCAGCTCACCACCGATCGCGGGGACCCCTGAAGCTTTCTTT. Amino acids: CASSPPIAGTPEAFF.